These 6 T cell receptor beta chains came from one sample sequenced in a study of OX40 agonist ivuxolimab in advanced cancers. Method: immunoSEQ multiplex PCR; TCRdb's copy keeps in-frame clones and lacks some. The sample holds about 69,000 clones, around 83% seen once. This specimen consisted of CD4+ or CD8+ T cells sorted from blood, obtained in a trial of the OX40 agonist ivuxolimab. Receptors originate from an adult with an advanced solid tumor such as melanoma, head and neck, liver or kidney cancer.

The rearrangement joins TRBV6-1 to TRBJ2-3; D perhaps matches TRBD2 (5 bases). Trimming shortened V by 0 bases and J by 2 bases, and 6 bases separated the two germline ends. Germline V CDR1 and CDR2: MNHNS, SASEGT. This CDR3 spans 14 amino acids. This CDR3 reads CASSEADFTDTQYF. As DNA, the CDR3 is TGTGCCAGCAGTGAAGCGGACTTCACAGATACGCAGTATTTT.

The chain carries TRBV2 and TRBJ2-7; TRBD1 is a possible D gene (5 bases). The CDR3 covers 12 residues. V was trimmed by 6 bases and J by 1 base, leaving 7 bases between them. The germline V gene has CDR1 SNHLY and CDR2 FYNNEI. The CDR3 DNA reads TGTGCCAGCAGGACAGATTCCTACGAGCAGTACTTC. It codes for CASRTDSYEQYF. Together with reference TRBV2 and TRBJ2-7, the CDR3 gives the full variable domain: EPEVTQTPSHQVTQMGQEVILRCVPISNHLYFYWYRQILGQKVEFLVSFYNNEISEKSEIFDDQFSVERPDGSNFTLKIRSTKLEDSAMYFCASRTDSYEQYFGPGTRLTVT.

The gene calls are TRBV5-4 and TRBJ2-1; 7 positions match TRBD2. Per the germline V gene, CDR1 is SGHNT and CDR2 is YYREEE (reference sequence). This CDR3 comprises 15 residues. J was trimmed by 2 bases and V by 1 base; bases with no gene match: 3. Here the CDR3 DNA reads TGTGCCAGCAGCTTGAAGACTAGCCCCTACAATGAGCAGTTCTTC. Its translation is CASSLKTSPYNEQFF.

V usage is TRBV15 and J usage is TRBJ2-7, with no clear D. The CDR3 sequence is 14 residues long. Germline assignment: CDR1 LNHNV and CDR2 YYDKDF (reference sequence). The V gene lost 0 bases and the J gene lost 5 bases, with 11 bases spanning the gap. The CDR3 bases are TGTGCCACCAGCAGAGATGCCCTCTCAGACGAGCAGTACTTC. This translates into CATSRDALSDEQYF. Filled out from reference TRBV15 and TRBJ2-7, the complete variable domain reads DAMVIQNPRYQVTQFGKPVTLSCSQTLNHNVMYWYQQKSSQAPKLLFHYYDKDFNNEADTPDNFQSRRPNTSFCFLDIRSPGLGDTAMYLCATSRDALSDEQYFGPGTRLTVT.

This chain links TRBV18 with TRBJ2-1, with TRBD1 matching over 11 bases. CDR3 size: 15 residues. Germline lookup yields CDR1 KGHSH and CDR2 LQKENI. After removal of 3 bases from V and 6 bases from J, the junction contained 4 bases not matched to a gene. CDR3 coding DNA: TGTGCCAGCTCACCCCAGGGGACAGGGGGCAATGAGCAGTTCTTC. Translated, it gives CASSPQGTGGNEQFF.

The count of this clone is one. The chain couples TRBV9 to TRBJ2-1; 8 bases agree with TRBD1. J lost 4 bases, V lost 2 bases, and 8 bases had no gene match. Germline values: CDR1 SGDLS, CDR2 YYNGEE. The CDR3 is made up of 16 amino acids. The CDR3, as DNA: TGTGCCAGCAGCGTCACAGGGGGTCGAAGGTACAATGAGCAGTTCTTC. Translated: CASSVTGGRRYNEQFF.